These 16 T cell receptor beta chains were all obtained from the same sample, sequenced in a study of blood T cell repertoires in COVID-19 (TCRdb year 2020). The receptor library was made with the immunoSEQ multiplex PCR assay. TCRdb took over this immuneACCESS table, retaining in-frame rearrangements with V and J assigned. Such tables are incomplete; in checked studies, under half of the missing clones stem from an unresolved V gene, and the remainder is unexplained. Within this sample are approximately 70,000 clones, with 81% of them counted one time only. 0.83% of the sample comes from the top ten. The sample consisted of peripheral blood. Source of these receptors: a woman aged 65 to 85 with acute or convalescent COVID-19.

CDR3 amino acids: CASSFRRWTSALQEETQYF. The CDR3, as DNA: TGTGCCAGCAGCTTCCGCCGTTGGACTAGCGCCTTGCAAGAAGAGACCCAGTACTTC. The chain is built from TRBV7-9 and TRBJ2-5; TRBD2 agrees at 9 bases. Germline V gene lookup returns CDR1 SEHNR and CDR2 FQNEAQ (reference sequence). V shed 3 bases and J 3 bases; nucleotides not matched to a gene: 17. The CDR3 is 19 amino acids. The full variable domain, rest sourced from reference TRBV7-9 and TRBJ2-5, is DTGVSQNPRHKITKRGQNVTFRCDPISEHNRLYWYRQTLGQGPEFLTYFQNEAQLEKSRLLSDRFSAERPKGSFSTLEIQRTEQGDSAMYLCASSFRRWTSALQEETQYFGPGTRLLVL.

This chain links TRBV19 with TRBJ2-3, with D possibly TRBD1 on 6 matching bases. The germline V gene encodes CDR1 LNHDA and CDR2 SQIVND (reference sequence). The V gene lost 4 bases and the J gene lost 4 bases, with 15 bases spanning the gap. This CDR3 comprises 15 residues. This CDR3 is CASSTIGGVADTQYF. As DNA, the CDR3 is TGTGCCAGTAGTACGATAGGGGGAGTAGCAGATACGCAGTATTTT.

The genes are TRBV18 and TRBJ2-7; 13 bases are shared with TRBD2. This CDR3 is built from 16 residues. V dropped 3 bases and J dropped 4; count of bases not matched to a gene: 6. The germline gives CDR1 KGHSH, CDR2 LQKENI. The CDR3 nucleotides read TGTGCCAGCTCACCTCCGGGACTAGCGGGGCTTTACGAGCAGTACTTC. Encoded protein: CASSPPGLAGLYEQYF.

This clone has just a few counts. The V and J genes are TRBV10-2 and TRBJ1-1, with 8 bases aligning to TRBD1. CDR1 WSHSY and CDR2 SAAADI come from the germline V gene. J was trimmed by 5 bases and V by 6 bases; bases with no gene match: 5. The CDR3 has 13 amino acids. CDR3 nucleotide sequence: TGCGCCAGCAGCGCGGACAGGGTTACTGAAGCTTTCTTT. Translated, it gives CASSADRVTEAFF.

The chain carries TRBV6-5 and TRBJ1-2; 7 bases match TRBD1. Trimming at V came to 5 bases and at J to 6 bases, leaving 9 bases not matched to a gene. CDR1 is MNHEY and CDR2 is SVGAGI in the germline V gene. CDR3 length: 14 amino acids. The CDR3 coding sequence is TGTGCCAGCAGTAGACTACAGGGGACCGATGGCTACACCTTC. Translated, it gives CASSRLQGTDGYTF.

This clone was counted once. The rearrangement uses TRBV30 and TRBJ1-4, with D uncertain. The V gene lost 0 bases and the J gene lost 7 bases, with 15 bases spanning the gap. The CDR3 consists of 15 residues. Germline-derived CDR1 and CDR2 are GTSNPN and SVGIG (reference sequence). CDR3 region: CAWSVGSSGGEKLFF. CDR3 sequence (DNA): TGTGCCTGGAGTGTAGGTTCCTCAGGAGGTGAAAAACTGTTTTTT.

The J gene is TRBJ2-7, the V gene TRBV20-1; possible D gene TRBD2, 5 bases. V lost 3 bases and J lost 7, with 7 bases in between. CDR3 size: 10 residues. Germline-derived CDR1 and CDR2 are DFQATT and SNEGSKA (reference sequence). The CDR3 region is CSASKREQYF. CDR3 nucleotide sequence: TGCAGTGCTAGCAAGCGGGAGCAGTACTTC.

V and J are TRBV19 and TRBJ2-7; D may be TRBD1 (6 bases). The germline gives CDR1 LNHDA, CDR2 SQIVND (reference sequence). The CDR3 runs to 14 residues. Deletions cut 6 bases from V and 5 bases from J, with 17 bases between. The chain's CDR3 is CASREYGGQNEQYF. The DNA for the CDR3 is TGTGCCAGTAGGGAGTATGGGGGCCAGAACGAGCAGTACTTC.

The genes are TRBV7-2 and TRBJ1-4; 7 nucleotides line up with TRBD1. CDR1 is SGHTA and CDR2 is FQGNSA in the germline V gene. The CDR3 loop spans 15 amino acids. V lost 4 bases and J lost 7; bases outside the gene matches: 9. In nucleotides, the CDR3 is TGTGCCAGCAGCTCTAATCCGTGGACAGGTGAAAAACTGTTTTTT. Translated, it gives CASSSNPWTGEKLFF.

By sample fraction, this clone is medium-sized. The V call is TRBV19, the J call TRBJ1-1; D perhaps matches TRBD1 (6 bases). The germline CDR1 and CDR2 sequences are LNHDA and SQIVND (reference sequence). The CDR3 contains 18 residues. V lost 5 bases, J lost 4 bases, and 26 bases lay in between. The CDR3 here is CASSLGFRDTPLGTEAFF. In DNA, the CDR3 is TGTGCCAGTAGTCTAGGCTTCCGGGACACCCCTTTGGGCACTGAAGCTTTCTTT. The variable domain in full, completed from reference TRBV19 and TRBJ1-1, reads DGGITQSPKYLFRKEGQNVTLSCEQNLNHDAMYWYRQDPGQGLRLIYYSQIVNDFQKGDIAEGYSVSREKKESFPLTVTSAQKNPTAFYLCASSLGFRDTPLGTEAFFGQGTRLTVV.

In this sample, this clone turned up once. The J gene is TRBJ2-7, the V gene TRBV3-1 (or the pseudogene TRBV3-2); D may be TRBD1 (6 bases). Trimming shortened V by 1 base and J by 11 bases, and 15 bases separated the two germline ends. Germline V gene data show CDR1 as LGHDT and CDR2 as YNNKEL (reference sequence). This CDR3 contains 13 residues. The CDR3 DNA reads TGTGCCAGCAGCCAAGTGGACAGTTCTGTTGAGTACTTC. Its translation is CASSQVDSSVEYF.

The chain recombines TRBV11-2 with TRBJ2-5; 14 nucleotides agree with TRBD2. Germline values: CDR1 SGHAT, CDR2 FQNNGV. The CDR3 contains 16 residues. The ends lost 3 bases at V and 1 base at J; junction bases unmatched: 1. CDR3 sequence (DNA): TGTGCCAGCAGCTTGGGACTAGCGGGAGCCCAAGAGACCCAGTACTTC. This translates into CASSLGLAGAQETQYF.

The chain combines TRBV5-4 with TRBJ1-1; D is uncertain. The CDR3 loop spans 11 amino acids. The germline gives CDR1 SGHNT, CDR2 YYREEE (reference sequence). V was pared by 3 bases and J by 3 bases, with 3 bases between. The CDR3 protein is CASSSDTEAFF. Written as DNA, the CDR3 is TGTGCCAGCAGCTCCGACACTGAAGCTTTCTTT.

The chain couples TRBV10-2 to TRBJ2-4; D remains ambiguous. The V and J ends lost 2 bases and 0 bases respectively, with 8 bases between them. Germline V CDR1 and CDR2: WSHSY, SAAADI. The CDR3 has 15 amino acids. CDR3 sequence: CASSEESLAKNIQYF. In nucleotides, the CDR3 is TGCGCCAGCAGTGAGGAGTCGTTAGCCAAAAACATTCAGTACTTC.

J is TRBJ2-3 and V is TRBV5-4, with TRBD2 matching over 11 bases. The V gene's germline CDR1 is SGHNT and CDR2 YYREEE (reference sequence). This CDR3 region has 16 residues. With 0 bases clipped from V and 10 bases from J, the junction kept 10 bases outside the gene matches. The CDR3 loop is CASSLESAASGRSQYF. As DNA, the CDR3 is TGTGCCAGCAGCTTGGAAAGTGCGGCTAGCGGGAGGTCGCAGTATTTT.

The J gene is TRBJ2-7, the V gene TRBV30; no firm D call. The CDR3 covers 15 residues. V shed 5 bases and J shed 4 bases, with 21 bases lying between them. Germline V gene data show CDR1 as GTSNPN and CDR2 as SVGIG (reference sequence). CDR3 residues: CAWSWAASPLYEQYF. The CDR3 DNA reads TGTGCCTGGTCCTGGGCAGCCAGCCCTTTGTACGAGCAGTACTTC. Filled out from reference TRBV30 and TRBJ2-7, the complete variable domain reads SQTIHQWPATLVQPVGSPLSLECTVEGTSNPNLYWYRQAAGRGLQLLFYSVGIGQISSEVPQNLSASRPQDRQFILSSKKLLLSDSGFYLCAWSWAASPLYEQYFGPGTRLTVT.